The 29 T cell receptor beta chains listed next were all sequenced from one sample in a study of blood T cell repertoires in COVID-19. Assay: immunoSEQ multiplex PCR; the TCRdb copy retains only in-frame clones and omits some. The profile shows about 140,000 clones, approximately 79% of them singletons. The sequenced sample was PBMCs or T cells enriched from blood (not recorded which). The receptors here all came from a woman aged 50 to 60 who had recovered from COVID-19.

In this sample, this clone turned up once. This sequence joins TRBV18 and TRBJ1-2, with 7 positions matching TRBD1. CDR1 and CDR2 from the germline V gene are KGHSH and LQKENI. V lost 4 bases to trimming and J lost 8 bases; unmatched junction nucleotides: 13. There are 15 residues in the CDR3. The CDR3 DNA reads as TGTGCCAGCTCACTCACTACCGGGACAGACAACGGCTACACCTTC. This codes for CASSLTTGTDNGYTF.

The rearrangement links TRBV5-1 to TRBJ1-2; 7 positions agree with TRBD1. V trimming: 4 bases; J trimming: 4 bases; junction bases outside the gene matches: 16. Germline V gives CDR1 SGHRS, CDR2 YFSETQ. The CDR3 is 17 amino acids. In DNA form, the CDR3 reads TGCGCCAGCAGCGGGGGGACAGCCTATACCCTGTCCTATGGCTACACCTTC. Its protein is CASSGGTAYTLSYGYTF.

J is TRBJ2-3 and V is TRBV7-9; perhaps TRBD1 as D (5 bases). Trimming removed 5 bases from V and 7 bases from J, with 10 bases in between. The CDR3 is made up of 12 amino acids. From germline, CDR1 is SEHNR and CDR2 FQNEAQ (reference sequence). CDR3 amino acids: CASSPRDYTQYF. The CDR3, as DNA: TGTGCCAGCAGCCCCAGGGATTATACGCAGTATTTT.

The rearrangement uses TRBV24-1 and TRBJ2-5; D is possibly TRBD2 (6 bases). This CDR3 is built from 15 residues. CDR1 is KGHDR, CDR2 SFDVKD, per germline. Trimming cost V 3 bases and J 5 bases, with 15 bases left between them. CDR3 DNA: TGTGCCACCAGTGATCTGACCCCGGGGGTGGAGACCCAGTACTTC. Protein product: CATSDLTPGVETQYF.

This clone turned up a few times. The rearrangement uses TRBV2 and TRBJ2-2; D is unclear. The germline CDR1 and CDR2 sequences are SNHLY and FYNNEI. The CDR3 is 13 amino acids. Trimming removed 3 bases at V and 6 bases at J, with 8 bases between. CDR3 residues: CASSDSVPGELFF. The CDR3 bases are TGTGCCAGCAGTGACAGTGTCCCCGGGGAGCTGTTTTTT.

As DNA, the CDR3 is TGCAGCGTTGAATCCAGGGGAAGGGGAGAAGAGACCCAGTACTTC. This sequence encodes CSVESRGRGEETQYF. The rearrangement joins TRBV29-1 to TRBJ2-5; maybe TRBD1 (6 bases). Trimming took off 2 bases at V and 3 bases at J, with 16 bases between the two ends. This CDR3 spans 15 amino acids. The germline gives CDR1 SQVTM, CDR2 ANQGSEA. The full variable domain, its missing parts supplied by reference TRBV29-1 and TRBJ2-5, is SAVISQKPSRDICQRGTSLTIQCQVDSQVTMMFWYRQQPGQSLTLIATANQGSEATYESGFVIDKFPISRPNLTFSTLTVSNMSPEDSSIYLCSVESRGRGEETQYFGPGTRLLVL.

This chain links TRBV11-3 with TRBJ2-3, with D possibly TRBD2 on 5 matching bases. V was trimmed by 0 bases and J by 3 bases, leaving 10 bases between them. The CDR3 runs 15 residues. Germline lookup yields CDR1 SGHNT and CDR2 YENEEA. The DNA for the CDR3 is TGTGCCAGCAGCTTAGATCCTAGGAGGACAGATACGCAGTATTTT. Translated, it gives CASSLDPRRTDTQYF.

With regard to this clone: Possible read error: a much larger clone is one base away. This rearrangement joins TRBV2 to TRBJ1-1; 9 positions match TRBD1. Germline trimming cut 4 bases from V and 5 bases from J; bases unmatched to any gene: 5. Germline V gives CDR1 SNHLY, CDR2 FYNNEI. CDR3 length equals 14 residues. CDR3 amino acids: CASSGGQGGTEAFF. In DNA form, the CDR3 reads TGTGCCAGCAGTGGGGGACAGGGAGGAACTGAAGCTTTCTTT.

The rearrangement links TRBV28 to TRBJ1-1; D not certain. The length of the CDR3 is 12 residues. Germline-derived CDR1 and CDR2 are MDHEN and SYDVKM. Trimming stripped 5 bases from V and 11 bases from J, with 15 bases between. DNA for the CDR3: TGTGCCAGCAGTCGAGGGCGCTACGAGGCTTTCTTT. This translates into CASSRGRYEAFF. Combining the CDR3 with reference TRBV28 and TRBJ1-1 gives the whole variable domain DVKVTQSSRYLVKRTGEKVFLECVQDMDHENMFWYRQDPGLGLRLIYFSYDVKMKEKGDIPEGYSVSREKKERFSLILESASTNQTSMYLCASSRGRYEAFFGQGTRLTVV.

The chain employs TRBV30 and TRBJ1-1; D ambiguous. The length of the CDR3 is 11 residues. Trimming left V 7 bases short and J 11 bases short, with 17 bases between. CDR1 and CDR2 (germline): GTSNPN, SVGIG (reference sequence). The CDR3 DNA reads TGTGCCTCCGCAGCGGGCAGATGGGCTTTCTTT. Its translation: CASAAGRWAFF.

The rearrangement links TRBV5-8 to TRBJ1-6; possibly TRBD1 for D (6 bases). The ends were cut back, 7 bases at V and 7 bases at J, with 12 bases in the middle. Germline V CDR1 and CDR2: SGHTS, YDEGEE. This CDR3 region has 13 residues. The DNA for the CDR3 is TGTGCCAGCGACTGGACAGCAAATTCACCCCTCCACTTT. This gives the protein CASDWTANSPLHF.

The rearrangement links TRBV7-6 to TRBJ1-1, with TRBD1 matching over 7 bases. This CDR3 is 14 amino acids long. Germline loops: CDR1 SGHVS, CDR2 FNYEAQ. V gave up 4 bases and J gave up 11 bases; unmatched junction bases: 13. CDR3 sequence (DNA): TGTGCCAGCAGCTCGGACAGGTACCCATCATACGCTTTCTTT. The encoded protein is CASSSDRYPSYAFF. Complete variable domain (other parts from reference TRBV7-6 and TRBJ1-1): GAGVSQSPRYKVTKRGQDVALRCDPISGHVSLYWYRQALGQGPEFLTYFNYEAQQDKSGLPNDRFSAERPEGSISTLTIQRTEQRDSAMYRCASSSDRYPSYAFFGQGTRLTVV.

The chain links TRBV30 to TRBJ1-5; maybe TRBD1 (5 bases). This CDR3 is built from 17 residues. Germline V gene sequence: CDR1 GTSNPN, CDR2 SVGIG (reference sequence). V lost 2 bases to trimming and J lost 2 bases, with 19 bases between them. CDR3 in amino acids: CAWSLGTTGFGNQPQHF. CDR3 DNA: TGTGCCTGGAGTTTAGGGACTACGGGGTTCGGCAATCAGCCCCAGCATTTT.

The gene calls are TRBV5-1 and TRBJ1-5, with a tentative D call TRBD1 (5 bases). The CDR3 spans 14 residues. Germline CDR1 reads SGHRS; CDR2 reads YFSETQ. The V end lost 0 bases, the J end lost 6 bases, and 10 bases lay between the germline ends. The CDR3 DNA follows: TGCGCCAGCAGCTTGGGGGGCTTGGGTCAGCCCCAGCATTTT. Translation gives CASSLGGLGQPQHF.

CDR3 sequence reads: CSVDGLAIDTQYF. DNA for the CDR3: TGCAGCGTTGATGGACTAGCAATAGATACGCAGTATTTT. This chain connects TRBV29-1 to TRBJ2-3, with 8 positions matching TRBD2. The CDR3 is made up of 13 amino acids. The germline V gene encodes CDR1 SQVTM and CDR2 ANQGSEA. The trim removed 3 bases at V and 5 bases at J, leaving 4 bases unmatched.

V gene TRBV7-8 combines with J gene TRBJ1-5; a weak D match, TRBD1 (5 bases). The CDR3 sequence is 16 residues long. The germline V and J ends were trimmed by 5 bases and 1 base, with 15 bases remaining between them. In germline, CDR1 is SGHVS, CDR2 FQNEAQ. The CDR3 loop reads CASSPPGVGSNQPQHF. CDR3 DNA sequence: TGTGCCAGCAGCCCCCCGGGGGTAGGGAGCAATCAGCCCCAGCATTTT.

The chain has TRBV19 and TRBJ2-1, with D perhaps matching TRBD1 (6 bases). V lost 3 bases and J lost 9, with 12 bases in between. CDR1 LNHDA and CDR2 SQIVND come from the germline V gene (reference sequence). The CDR3 is 13 residues long. CDR3 amino acids: CASSIARGGEQFF. The DNA for the CDR3 is TGTGCCAGTAGTATTGCCAGGGGCGGTGAGCAGTTCTTC.

This clone was found once. The rearrangement uses TRBV5-1 and TRBJ2-7, with D tentatively TRBD2 (5 bases). The germline V gene has CDR1 SGHRS and CDR2 YFSETQ. Between the trimmed V and J ends, which lost 7 bases and 7 bases, there was a span of 18 bases. The CDR3 has 13 residues. This CDR3 is CASSPRGIAEQYF. Here the CDR3 DNA reads TGCGCCAGCTCCCCCCGGGGAATAGCAGAGCAGTACTTC.

This clone was counted only a few times. V gene TRBV5-4 combines with J gene TRBJ2-5; TRBD2 matches 9 bases. The length of the CDR3 is 16 residues. J was trimmed by 6 bases and V by 0 bases; bases with no gene match: 9. Germline V gene data show CDR1 as SGHNT and CDR2 as YYREEE (reference sequence). As DNA, the CDR3 is TGTGCCAGCAGCTTGGGCGGGAGGGCCTCCCCCAAGACCCAGTACTTC. Translated, it gives CASSLGGRASPKTQYF.

The chain couples TRBV11-2 to TRBJ2-3; 8 nucleotides match TRBD2. The CDR3 runs 15 residues. Germline V gene lookup returns CDR1 SGHAT and CDR2 FQNNGV. Trimming cost V 2 bases and J 0 bases; bases outside gene matches: 1. The CDR3 DNA is TGTGCCAGCAGCTTAATAGCGGGGAGCACAGATACGCAGTATTTT. This encodes CASSLIAGSTDTQYF. Drawing the rest from reference TRBV11-2 and TRBJ2-3, the complete variable domain is EAGVAQSPRYKIIEKRQSVAFWCNPISGHATLYWYQQILGQGPKLLIQFQNNGVVDDSQLPKDRFSAERLKGVDSTLKIQPAKLEDSAVYLCASSLIAGSTDTQYFGPGTRLTVL.

This rearrangement joins TRBV4-2 to TRBJ2-2; D is perhaps TRBD2 (6 bases). This CDR3 spans 16 amino acids. In germline, CDR1 is LGHNA, CDR2 YNFKEQ. Trimming left V 4 bases short and J 9 bases short, with 21 bases between. This CDR3 reads CASSRAGLADSRELFF. CDR3 bases: TGTGCCAGCAGCCGCGCGGGACTCGCAGATTCTAGGGAGCTGTTTTTT.

This chain joins TRBV28 and TRBJ2-7; 11 nucleotides line up with TRBD2. Per the germline V gene, CDR1 is MDHEN and CDR2 is SYDVKM. After removal of 1 base from V and 0 bases from J, the junction contained 2 bases not matched to a gene. The CDR3 consists of 16 residues. CDR3 nucleotides: TGTGCCAGCAGTTTATCCGGGACTAGCGGCTCCTACGAGCAGTACTTC. Translated, it gives CASSLSGTSGSYEQYF.

This clone was counted between two and nine times. The J gene is TRBJ1-4, the V gene TRBV29-1; D is possibly TRBD1 (6 bases). The germline V gene encodes CDR1 SQVTM and CDR2 ANQGSEA. The CDR3 covers 14 residues. Trimming removed 5 bases from V and 8 bases from J, with 18 bases in between. CDR3 in DNA: TGCAGCGTTCAAGCCGACAGGACCCGAGAAAAACTGTTTTTT. Translated, it gives CSVQADRTREKLFF.

The chain couples TRBV12-3 or TRBV12-4 to TRBJ2-7, with 9 positions matching TRBD1. Trimming took 3 bases from V and 6 from J; bases not matched to a gene: 3. This CDR3 spans 13 amino acids. As DNA, the CDR3 is TGTGCCAGCAGTTTTGAGGACAGGGGCGAGCAGTACTTC. Translating gives CASSFEDRGEQYF.

The CDR3 here is CSVEEGQGFSGEQFF. The CDR3 DNA follows: TGCAGCGTTGAAGAAGGACAGGGGTTTAGTGGGGAGCAGTTCTTC. This rearrangement joins TRBV29-1 to TRBJ2-1; TRBD1 aligns across 9 bases. V was pared by 0 bases and J by 10 bases, with 10 bases of the junction left unmatched. This CDR3 spans 15 amino acids. Germline V gene lookup returns CDR1 SQVTM and CDR2 ANQGSEA.

CDR3 sequence (DNA): TGTGCCAGCAGCCAAAGGGAGGCTCAGCCCCAGCATTTT. Residues: CASSQREAQPQHF. V and J are TRBV3-1 (or the pseudogene TRBV3-2) and TRBJ1-5; D is uncertain. Germline lookup yields CDR1 LGHDT and CDR2 YNNKEL (reference sequence). The length of the CDR3 is 13 residues. The V end was cut by 2 bases, the J end by 6 bases, with 8 bases between.

The chain uses TRBV6-1 and TRBJ2-3, with TRBD2 matching 10 bases. The J segment lost 1 base and the V segment lost 3 bases, leaving 7 bases of the junction unmatched. This CDR3 spans 17 amino acids. Germline assignment: CDR1 MNHNS and CDR2 SASEGT. CDR3 nucleotide sequence: TGTGCCAGCAGTGAGCCAGCGGGAGGGCGCGGCACAGATACGCAGTATTTT. Amino acids: CASSEPAGGRGTDTQYF.

This sequence joins TRBV24-1 and TRBJ2-2; 13 bases map to TRBD2. This CDR3 region has 18 residues. Germline V lookup: CDR1 KGHDR, CDR2 SFDVKD. Germline trimming cut 3 bases from V and 7 bases from J; bases unmatched to any gene: 10. The CDR3 DNA sequence: TGTGCCACCAGTGATACGACCGGGACTAGCGGGAATAGCGGGGAGCTGTTTTTT. It is translated as CATSDTTGTSGNSGELFF.

The chain is built from TRBV9 and TRBJ2-1; 9 bases align to TRBD1. J was trimmed by 6 bases and V by 4 bases; bases with no gene match: 11. The CDR3 contains 16 residues. The germline CDR1 and CDR2 sequences are SGDLS and YYNGEE. The CDR3 loop is CASSPIQGARPNEQFF. In nucleotides, the CDR3 is TGTGCCAGCAGCCCAATACAGGGGGCGCGACCCAATGAGCAGTTCTTC.